These 6 T cell receptor beta chains were sequenced from one sample in a study of OX40 agonist ivuxolimab in advanced cancers. TCRdb keeps only in-frame clones here, not all; method: immunoSEQ multiplex PCR. This table has tens of thousands of clones, about 80% appearing once. The material was CD4+ or CD8+ T cells sorted from blood, obtained in a trial of the OX40 agonist ivuxolimab. All receptors come from an adult with an advanced solid tumor such as melanoma, head and neck, liver or kidney cancer.

The rearrangement links TRBV6-6 to TRBJ1-6; TRBD1 might be the D (5 bases). The CDR3 has 14 amino acids. The V end lost 7 bases, the J end lost 6 bases, and 13 bases lay between the germline ends. CDR1 MNHNY and CDR2 SVGAGI come from the germline V gene (reference sequence). CDR3 nucleotides: TGTGCCAGCACTCCAAGGGGAGGTAATTCACCCCTCCACTTT. Its translation: CASTPRGGNSPLHF.

V gene TRBV25-1 combines with J gene TRBJ2-1, with a weak D call TRBD1 (6 bases). V lost 8 bases and J 0 bases, leaving 11 bases between the germline ends. Per the germline V gene, CDR1 is MGHDK and CDR2 is SYGVNS. The CDR3 is 14 amino acids. The CDR3 nucleotides are TGTGCCAGCCACCAGGGGCCCTCCTACAATGAGCAGTTCTTC. The encoded protein is CASHQGPSYNEQFF.

This clone has only a few counts. The V gene is TRBV25-1, the J gene TRBJ1-1; possibly TRBD1 for D (5 bases). The CDR3 covers 13 residues. Germline CDR1 and CDR2: MGHDK and SYGVNS. V was pared by 5 bases and J by 7 bases, with 14 bases between. The CDR3 is CASSRTGDGEAFF. The CDR3 region has the DNA TGTGCCAGCAGTCGAACGGGGGACGGTGAAGCTTTCTTT. Combining the CDR3 with reference TRBV25-1 and TRBJ1-1 gives the whole variable domain EADIYQTPRYLVIGTGKKITLECSQTMGHDKMYWYQQDPGMELHLIHYSYGVNSTEKGDLSSESTVSRIRTEHFPLTLESARPSHTSQYLCASSRTGDGEAFFGQGTRLTVV.

The table lists this clone with a few counts. This sequence joins TRBV11-3 and TRBJ1-2; the D gene is possibly TRBD1 (6 bases). The germline V gene encodes CDR1 SGHNT and CDR2 YENEEA. The CDR3 loop spans 14 amino acids. Trimming removed 5 bases at V and 1 base at J, with 11 bases between. CDR3 region: CASSGQLVNYGYTF. The CDR3 bases are TGTGCCAGCAGCGGACAGTTAGTTAACTATGGCTACACCTTC. The variable domain in full, with the rest retrieved from reference TRBV11-3 and TRBJ1-2, is EAGVVQSPRYKIIEKKQPVAFWCNPISGHNTLYWYLQNLGQGPELLIRYENEEAVDDSQLPKDRFSAERLKGVDSTLKIQPAELGDSAVYLCASSGQLVNYGYTFGSGTRLTVV.

V gene TRBV4-1 combines with J gene TRBJ1-1; 12 bases map to TRBD1. Germline V lookup: CDR1 MGHRA, CDR2 YSYEKL. This CDR3 region has 17 residues. The ends lost 1 base at V and 10 bases at J; junction bases unmatched: 13. Here the CDR3 reads CASSQAGTGGVSLGAFF. The CDR3 nucleotides read TGCGCCAGCAGCCAAGCGGGGACAGGGGGCGTTAGTTTGGGAGCTTTCTTT.

The chain uses TRBV4-1 and TRBJ2-5; either TRBD1 or TRBD2 may fit D (5 bases each). With 1 base removed from V and 0 bases from J, the gap between germline ends came to 12 bases. The CDR3 is made up of 16 amino acids. Germline CDR1 MGHRA, CDR2 YSYEKL. CDR3: CASSQGGAQYQETQYF. The CDR3 DNA is TGCGCCAGCAGCCAAGGAGGGGCCCAGTACCAAGAGACCCAGTACTTC.